This TCR beta chain is drawn from a study of CD8+CD57+ T cells in acquired aplastic anemia. The wider study: Sorted CD4+ and CD8+ cells yielded 3.2 ug of DNA on average. General study results and limits: Shared by patients and controls, around 27 CD8+ CDR3s were abundant in patients.

Patients chosen for sequencing had CD8+CD57+ cells that had expanded, as shown by flow cytometry. The cohort consisted entirely of patients having severe acquired aplastic anemia. For CDR3 and TCR beta VDJ profiling, genomic DNA was the template used. TCRdb recomputed calls from the reads with MiXCR, one row per CDR3 protein. The sample includes about 240,000 distinct CDR3 sequences, around half of them seen just once. With regard to this clonotype: No antigen is known for it.

Sequenced sample: sorted CD4+, CD8+, or CD8+CD57+ T cells (not recorded which) from PBMCs. The source of this sequence is a human donor with aplastic anemia.

CDR3 residues: CACQTGYVVGYTF. As DNA, the CDR3 is TGTGCCTGTCAGACAGGCTACGTGGTTGGCTACACCTTC. The gene calls are TRBV30 and TRBJ1-2; a possible D gene is TRBD1 (6 bases). V was shortened by 6 bases and J by 7 bases, with 18 bases between the two germline ends. Germline V lookup: CDR1 GTSNPN, CDR2 SVGIG (reference sequence). The CDR3 runs 13 residues.